This TCR beta chain was sequenced during a study of cytotoxic CD8 clonotypes in ibrutinib-treated CLL. Between the trimmed V and J ends, which lost 0 bases and 5 bases, there was a span of 13 bases. Germline V CDR1 and CDR2: GTSNPN, SVGIG (reference sequence). The CDR3 runs 14 residues. TCRdb's table, derived via immunoSEQ multiplex PCR, lists solely in-frame clones and lacks some. The repertoire has tens of thousands of clones, roughly three quarters of them found once; the top ten carry roughly 14%. This chain connects TRBV30 to TRBJ2-5, with D uncertain. This TCR came from a human donor with chronic lymphocytic leukemia. The specimen comprised PBMCs, sampled after 12 months of ibrutinib treatment. The CDR3 sequence is CAWSVTGFMETQYF. The CDR3 DNA reads as TGTGCCTGGAGTGTTACGGGTTTTATGGAGACCCAGTACTTC.